The 18 T cell receptor beta chains reported below all come from one sample, sequenced in a study of T cell responses to AZD1222 COVID-19 vaccine. Data came from immunoSEQ multiplex PCR; TCRdb stores just in-frame clones and leaves some out. The sample lists tens of thousands of clones; more than 85% were seen once. The sequenced sample was peripheral blood, obtained 28 days after the second AZD1222 dose. These receptors were obtained from an adult who received the AZD1222 COVID-19 vaccine.

The chain has TRBV5-1 and TRBJ2-7, with 7 bases lining up with TRBD1. CDR1 SGHRS and CDR2 YFSETQ come from the germline V gene. The CDR3 has 14 residues. After removal of 2 bases from V and 4 bases from J, the junction contained 6 bases not matched to a gene. The CDR3 nucleotides are TGCGCCAGCAGCTTCGTAGGGGGCGAGTACGAGCAGTACTTC. This sequence encodes CASSFVGGEYEQYF.

The chain uses TRBV5-4 and TRBJ2-1; 11 bases agree with TRBD2. This CDR3 has 15 residues. Germline assignment: CDR1 SGHNT and CDR2 YYREEE (reference sequence). J was trimmed by 5 bases and V by 4 bases; bases with no gene match: 5. The CDR3 bases are TGTGCCAGCAGCCGGATGACTAGCGGGAACAATGAGCAGTTCTTC. Encoded protein: CASSRMTSGNNEQFF.

This sequence joins TRBV28 and TRBJ2-1; 10 bases map to TRBD2. The CDR3 covers 17 residues. Germline V gene data show CDR1 as MDHEN and CDR2 as SYDVKM. The V segment lost 8 bases and the J segment 10 bases; nucleotides outside the gene matches: 20. In DNA form, the CDR3 reads TGTGCCAGCCCTCCGGCGAAAGCTAGCGGGAGAGTAGACGAGCAGTTCTTC. It translates to CASPPAKASGRVDEQFF.

This sequence joins TRBV7-9 and TRBJ2-3; possible D gene TRBD2, 5 bases. Per germline, CDR1 SEHNR and CDR2 FQNEAQ (reference sequence). V was cut by 4 bases and J by 5 bases, with 10 bases left in between. This CDR3 contains 13 residues. The CDR3 DNA sequence: TGTGCCAGCAGCTCGGTAGAGGGAGATACGCAGTATTTT. It translates to CASSSVEGDTQYF.

V usage is TRBV7-2 and J usage is TRBJ1-3; no clear D gene. The CDR3 runs 16 residues. Per the germline V gene, CDR1 is SGHTA and CDR2 is FQGNSA. V lost 2 bases and J 0 bases, leaving 11 bases between the germline ends. For the CDR3, the DNA is TGTGCCAGCAGCTTACTTGGCACGAGCTCTGGAAACACCATATATTTT. Protein product: CASSLLGTSSGNTIYF.

The rearrangement uses TRBV3-1 (or the pseudogene TRBV3-2) and TRBJ2-2; D ambiguous. The V and J ends lost 1 base and 5 bases respectively, with 11 bases between them. In germline, CDR1 is LGHDT, CDR2 YNNKEL (reference sequence). This CDR3 comprises 15 residues. The CDR3 region is CASSQGQATTGELFF. CDR3 coding DNA: TGTGCCAGCAGCCAAGGTCAGGCCACAACCGGGGAGCTGTTTTTT.

V and J are TRBV7-6 and TRBJ2-5; D is unclear. This CDR3 region has 14 residues. Germline V gene lookup returns CDR1 SGHVS and CDR2 FNYEAQ. Trimming left V 1 base short and J 1 base short, with 7 bases between. Here the CDR3 reads CASSLVLGQETQYF. The CDR3, as DNA: TGTGCCAGCAGCTTAGTGCTAGGCCAAGAGACCCAGTACTTC. Variable domain in full (rest from reference TRBV7-6 and TRBJ2-5): GAGVSQSPRYKVTKRGQDVALRCDPISGHVSLYWYRQALGQGPEFLTYFNYEAQQDKSGLPNDRFSAERPEGSISTLTIQRTEQRDSAMYRCASSLVLGQETQYFGPGTRLLVL.

This clone is medium-sized in the sample. The rearrangement uses TRBV19 and TRBJ1-2; D ambiguous. V dropped 5 bases and J dropped 5 bases, with 12 bases sitting between them. The CDR3 sequence is 13 residues long. Germline V lookup: CDR1 LNHDA, CDR2 SQIVND (reference sequence). CDR3 amino acids: CASSLTESYGYTF. Here the CDR3 DNA reads TGTGCCAGTAGTCTCACAGAGTCTTATGGCTACACCTTC.

The chain links TRBV7-8 to TRBJ2-5, with TRBD2 matching 9 bases. CDR3 size: 16 residues. Germline V CDR1 and CDR2: SGHVS, FQNEAQ. Germline trimming cut 5 bases from V and 1 base from J; bases unmatched to any gene: 8. In DNA, the CDR3 is TGTGCCAGCAGCGCGCGACTAGCGGACCTCCAAGAGACCCAGTACTTC. It codes for CASSARLADLQETQYF. The whole variable domain, remainder taken from reference TRBV7-8 and TRBJ2-5, is GAGVSQSPRYKVAKRGQDVALRCDPISGHVSLFWYQQALGQGPEFLTYFQNEAQLDKSGLPSDRFFAERPEGSVSTLKIQRTQQEDSAVYLCASSARLADLQETQYFGPGTRLLVL.

This sequence joins TRBV9 and TRBJ1-3, with D possibly matching TRBD1 (5 bases). Germline V CDR1 and CDR2: SGDLS, YYNGEE. The CDR3 is 15 amino acids. V was cut by 0 bases and J by 1 base, with 8 bases left in between. The CDR3 region has the DNA TGTGCCAGCAGCGTAGTCCCAGGGTCTGGAAACACCATATATTTT. Translating it yields CASSVVPGSGNTIYF. The full variable domain, its missing parts supplied by reference TRBV9 and TRBJ1-3, is DSGVTQTPKHLITATGQRVTLRCSPRSGDLSVYWYQQSLDQGLQFLIQYYNGEERAKGNILERFSAQQFPDLHSELNLSSLELGDSALYFCASSVVPGSGNTIYFGEGSWLTVV.

Only one count was recorded for this clone. The chain uses TRBV7-9 and TRBJ1-4; 7 bases fit TRBD1. The V gene's germline CDR1 is SEHNR and CDR2 FQNEAQ (reference sequence). V shed 3 bases and J 5 bases; nucleotides not matched to a gene: 9. This CDR3 is 16 amino acids long. The CDR3, as DNA: TGTGCCAGCAGCTTTCCCCCGGGACAGCTAAATGAAAAACTGTTTTTT. Translating gives CASSFPPGQLNEKLFF.

The chain employs TRBV15 and TRBJ2-1; 10 nucleotides align to TRBD1. There are 21 residues in the CDR3. The V gene's germline CDR1 is LNHNV and CDR2 YYDKDF (reference sequence). With V trimmed by 0 bases and J by 1 base, 15 bases remained unmatched. The CDR3 nucleotides read TGTGCCACCAGCAGAGATGTGTGGGGACAGGGGAAGGGGGTTTCCTACAATGAGCAGTTCTTC. Its protein is CATSRDVWGQGKGVSYNEQFF.

This chain connects TRBV5-1 to TRBJ1-1; D unclear. CDR1 and CDR2 (germline): SGHRS, YFSETQ. This CDR3 is built from 14 residues. V lost 0 bases and J lost 1, with 7 bases in between. The DNA for the CDR3 is TGCGCCAGCAGCTTGGGGGATAAGAACACTGAAGCTTTCTTT. This translates into CASSLGDKNTEAFF. The whole variable domain, filled in from reference TRBV5-1 and TRBJ1-1, reads KAGVTQTPRYLIKTRGQQVTLSCSPISGHRSVSWYQQTPGQGLQFLFEYFSETQRNKGNFPGRFSGRQFSNSRSEMNVSTLELGDSALYLCASSLGDKNTEAFFGQGTRLTVV.

This chain connects TRBV4-1 to TRBJ2-1; TRBD1 might be the D (5 bases). This CDR3 is 16 amino acids long. CDR1 and CDR2 from the germline V gene are MGHRA and YSYEKL. The ends were cut back, 2 bases at V and 9 bases at J, with 20 bases in the middle. The CDR3 sequence: CASSQLDIGLPGEQFF. CDR3 DNA: TGCGCCAGCAGCCAATTGGACATTGGCCTACCGGGTGAGCAGTTCTTC.

This clone was observed once. The chain combines TRBV7-2 with TRBJ2-4; 8 bases agree with TRBD1. The CDR3 extends over 13 amino acids. Germline CDR1 and CDR2: SGHTA and FQGNSA. Trimming took 7 bases from V and 8 from J; bases not matched to a gene: 7. The DNA of the CDR3 is TGTGCCAGCACCCTGACGGACAGGGACATTCAGTACTTC. As protein: CASTLTDRDIQYF.

CDR3 in amino acids: CASGTNRDAEAFF. The CDR3 DNA reads TGTGCTAGTGGGACTAACAGGGACGCTGAAGCTTTCTTT. The chain combines TRBV12-5 with TRBJ1-1; D is perhaps TRBD1 (6 bases). This CDR3 is built from 13 residues. V gave up 6 bases and J gave up 6 bases, with 14 bases separating them. CDR1 is LGHNT, CDR2 FRNRAP, per germline.

V is TRBV18 and J is TRBJ1-1, with 8 bases fitting TRBD1. CDR3 length equals 16 residues. CDR1 is KGHSH and CDR2 is LQKENI in the germline V gene. J gave up 4 bases and V 3 bases, and 10 bases lay outside the gene matches. The CDR3 here is CASSPGQGRFGTEAFF. In DNA, the CDR3 is TGTGCCAGCTCACCCGGACAGGGTAGGTTTGGCACTGAAGCTTTCTTT. Combining the CDR3 with reference TRBV18 and TRBJ1-1 gives the whole variable domain NAGVMQNPRHLVRRRGQEARLRCSPMKGHSHVYWYRQLPEEGLKFMVYLQKENIIDESGMPKERFSAEFPKEGPSILRIQQVVRGDSAAYFCASSPGQGRFGTEAFFGQGTRLTVV.

The V gene is TRBV9, the J gene TRBJ1-5, with TRBD1 matching over 8 bases. The V gene's germline CDR1 is SGDLS and CDR2 YYNGEE. This CDR3 contains 15 residues. The ends lost 4 bases at V and 0 bases at J; junction bases unmatched: 3. CDR3 sequence reads: CASSPGQGSNQPQHF. In nucleotides, the CDR3 is TGTGCCAGCAGCCCCGGACAGGGTAGCAATCAGCCCCAGCATTTT.